These 15 T cell receptor beta chains were sequenced from one sample in a study of cytomegalovirus exposure and HLA in healthy donors. PCR involved 60 Vbeta and 13 Jbeta primers. Libraries were prepared by immunoSEQ multiplex PCR; TCRdb keeps only in-frame clonotypes and omits some of them. Found here are around 170,000 clones, roughly 75% of them singletons; the top ten hold more than 5%. The sequenced material came from PBMCs. The receptor set was obtained from a man aged 40-49 years in good health and CMV-seronegative.

J is TRBJ1-2 and V is TRBV4-3; TRBD1 is a possible D gene (6 bases). Trimming cost V 4 bases and J 4 bases, with 16 bases left between them. Germline V gene sequence: CDR1 LGHNA, CDR2 YSLEER. The CDR3 extends over 15 amino acids. CDR3 in DNA: TGCGCCAGCAGCCCCTACACAGGGTCGGGCTATGGCTACACCTTC. The encoded protein is CASSPYTGSGYGYTF.

This clone was seen only once. Here the CDR3 reads CASSVTSGVRETQYF. CDR3 nucleotide sequence: TGTGCCAGCAGCGTCACTAGCGGGGTACGAGAGACCCAGTACTTC. The V gene is TRBV5-6, the J gene TRBJ2-5; TRBD2 matches 10 bases. With 4 bases clipped from V and 4 bases from J, the junction kept 7 bases outside the gene matches. CDR3 size: 15 residues. CDR1 and CDR2 from the germline V gene are SGHDT and YYEEEE.

The rearrangement joins TRBV6-1 to TRBJ1-1, with a tentative D call TRBD1 (5 bases). V lost 1 base and J lost 0, with 9 bases in between. This CDR3 is built from 15 residues. The germline V gene has CDR1 MNHNS and CDR2 SASEGT. The CDR3 protein is CASSEGTPMNTEAFF. CDR3 nucleotides: TGTGCCAGCAGTGAAGGGACACCCATGAACACTGAAGCTTTCTTT.

J is TRBJ2-3 and V is TRBV9; D gene uncertain. There are 12 residues in the CDR3. Germline CDR1 and CDR2: SGDLS and YYNGEE. Trimming left V 0 bases short and J 6 bases short, with 5 bases between. CDR3 DNA sequence: TGTGCCAGCAGCGTAGTAGAGGATACGCAGTATTTT. Translation: CASSVVEDTQYF. The full variable domain, its missing parts supplied by reference TRBV9 and TRBJ2-3, is DSGVTQTPKHLITATGQRVTLRCSPRSGDLSVYWYQQSLDQGLQFLIQYYNGEERAKGNILERFSAQQFPDLHSELNLSSLELGDSALYFCASSVVEDTQYFGPGTRLTVL.

This clone was seen a single time. V and J are TRBV10-3 and TRBJ2-7, with TRBD1 as a possible D gene (6 bases). Trimming removed 2 bases at V and 4 bases at J, with 12 bases between. The CDR3 is 14 residues long. Germline values: CDR1 ENHRY, CDR2 SYGVKD. The CDR3 bases are TGTGCCATCAGTGAGGGTAGGGGGAATTACGAGCAGTACTTC. Translated, it gives CAISEGRGNYEQYF.

V usage is TRBV19 and J usage is TRBJ2-5, with TRBD1 matching over 11 bases. Germline values: CDR1 LNHDA, CDR2 SQIVND (reference sequence). V gave up 3 bases and J gave up 1 base; unmatched junction bases: 7. CDR3 length: 17 residues. This CDR3 is CASSISSGTGGQETQYF. The CDR3 DNA reads as TGTGCCAGTAGTATCTCCTCCGGGACAGGGGGCCAAGAGACCCAGTACTTC.

The chain couples TRBV30 to TRBJ2-7, with 8 bases identical to TRBD2. Germline V gives CDR1 GTSNPN, CDR2 SVGIG (reference sequence). The CDR3 has 13 residues. V lost 2 bases to trimming and J lost 3 bases; unmatched junction nucleotides: 3. The DNA for the CDR3 is TGTGCCTGGAGTACAGCGGGAGTCTACGAGCAGTACTTC. Translation: CAWSTAGVYEQYF.

The rearrangement links TRBV9 to TRBJ2-2, with 15 bases that match TRBD2. This CDR3 comprises 22 residues. CDR1 is SGDLS and CDR2 is YYNGEE in the germline V gene. V trimming: 0 bases; J trimming: 6 bases; junction bases outside the gene matches: 18. The CDR3 sequence is CASSVAQLRTSGGAFEAGELFF. CDR3 sequence (DNA): TGTGCCAGCAGCGTAGCCCAACTCCGGACTAGCGGGGGGGCCTTCGAGGCCGGGGAGCTGTTTTTT.

Points on this clone: A junction end diverges from the germline sequence, so it may reflect a read error. Other DNA sequences in this specimen translate into the identical CDR3. The rearrangement uses TRBV6-5 and TRBJ1-1; possible D gene TRBD1, 6 bases. Germline CDR1 reads MNHEY; CDR2 reads SVGAGI. The CDR3 runs to 13 residues. The CDR3 region is CASSQDRDTEAFF. The CDR3 region has the DNA TGTGCCAGCAGTCAGGACAGAGACACTGAGGCTTTCTTT.

This clone was counted a single time. The chain joins TRBV27 to TRBJ1-3, with 10 bases aligning to TRBD1. The V segment lost 6 bases and the J segment 2 bases; nucleotides outside the gene matches: 1. CDR1 MNHEY and CDR2 SMNVEV come from the germline V gene (reference sequence). The CDR3 runs 14 residues. The CDR3, as DNA: TGTGCCAGCAGCGGACAGGGGGCTGGAAACACCATATATTTT. Translated, it gives CASSGQGAGNTIYF.

V and J are TRBV4-3 and TRBJ2-2, with TRBD1 identical over 8 bases. Germline V gives CDR1 LGHNA, CDR2 YSLEER. The CDR3 loop spans 16 amino acids. V gave up 0 bases and J gave up 1 base; unmatched junction bases: 1. This chain's CDR3 is CASSQDGTGNTGELFF. In DNA, the CDR3 is TGCGCCAGCAGCCAAGATGGGACAGGGAACACCGGGGAGCTGTTTTTT.

The V and J genes are TRBV25-1 and TRBJ2-7, with D perhaps matching TRBD2 (6 bases). CDR3 length: 17 amino acids. V shed 4 bases and J shed 6 bases, with 25 bases lying between them. Germline CDR1 reads MGHDK; CDR2 reads SYGVNS. The CDR3 protein is CASSVRIMKLWRGEQYF. The CDR3 nucleotides read TGTGCCAGCAGTGTTAGAATTATGAAGCTATGGAGGGGCGAGCAGTACTTC.

For the CDR3, the DNA is TGTGCCAGTGGTCCGTTTCTGTCAACATGGAGCAATCAGCCCCAGCATTTT. Its protein product is CASGPFLSTWSNQPQHF. The gene calls are TRBV2 and TRBJ1-5, with D unclear. CDR3 length: 17 residues. The V gene's germline CDR1 is SNHLY and CDR2 FYNNEI. The V end lost 9 bases, the J end lost 1 base, and 22 bases lay between the germline ends.

The chain has TRBV7-3 and TRBJ2-1; 8 bases fit TRBD2. Per germline, CDR1 SGHTA and CDR2 FQGTGA. This CDR3 is built from 13 residues. Germline trimming cut 3 bases from V and 7 bases from J; bases unmatched to any gene: 2. The CDR3 DNA follows: TGTGCCAGCAGCTTGGGACTAGATAATGAGCAGTTCTTC. Translated, it gives CASSLGLDNEQFF.

The chain has TRBV30 and TRBJ2-7; TRBD1 matches 10 bases. Germline CDR1 and CDR2: GTSNPN and SVGIG (reference sequence). After removal of 3 bases from V and 6 bases from J, the junction contained 11 bases not matched to a gene. CDR3 length: 15 residues. The CDR3 DNA reads TGTGCCTGGAGAGTCCCGGGACAGGGGCTAGGCGAGCAGTACTTC. This encodes CAWRVPGQGLGEQYF.